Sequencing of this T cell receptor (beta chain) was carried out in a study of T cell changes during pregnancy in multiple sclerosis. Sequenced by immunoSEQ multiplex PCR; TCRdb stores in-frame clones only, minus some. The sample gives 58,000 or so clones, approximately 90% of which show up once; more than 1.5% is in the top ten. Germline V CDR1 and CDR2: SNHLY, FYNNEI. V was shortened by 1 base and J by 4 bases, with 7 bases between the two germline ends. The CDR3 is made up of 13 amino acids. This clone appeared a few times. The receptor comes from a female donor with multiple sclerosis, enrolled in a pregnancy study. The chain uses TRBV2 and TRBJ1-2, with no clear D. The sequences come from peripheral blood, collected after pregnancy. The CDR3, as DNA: TGTGCCAGCAGTGAAGGGAGGTTCTATGGCTACACCTTC. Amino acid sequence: CASSEGRFYGYTF. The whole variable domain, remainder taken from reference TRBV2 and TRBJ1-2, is EPEVTQTPSHQVTQMGQEVILRCVPISNHLYFYWYRQILGQKVEFLVSFYNNEISEKSEIFDDQFSVERPDGSNFTLKIRSTKLEDSAMYFCASSEGRFYGYTFGSGTRLTVV.